Listed below are T cell receptor beta chains from one sample, sequenced in a study of CD8 T cells in Susac syndrome. One entry per CDR3 protein, called by TCRdb with MiXCR from the immunoSEQ multiplex PCR reads. The table lists under 200,000 distinct CDR3 sequences, 90% to 96% of them singletons, with approximately 0.12% in the top ten. Sequenced input: CD4+ T cells from PBMCs. The receptor set was obtained from a human donor with Susac syndrome. The CDR3 runs from the conserved cysteine through the conserved F or W. Fields, in order: CDR3 DNA, CDR3 protein, clone size, D gene, V gene, J gene. D genes are given only for firm matches. Size tells how often a clone was seen (once, few, many) or the class of an expanded clone, and some rows leave it out.

TGTGCCATCAGCCCACTAGCGAGAAAAGAGACCCAGTACTTC	CAISPLARKETQYF	NA	TRBD2	TRBV10-3	TRBJ2-5
TGCAGTGCTAGAGATTCGGCCCGACTAGCGGAGCTTAATGAGCAGTTCTTC	CSARDSARLAELNEQFF	NA	TRBD2	TRBV20-1	TRBJ2-1
TGTGCCAGCAGCCTCACAGGGACCTCCTACAATGAGCAGTTCTTC	CASSLTGTSYNEQFF	NA	NA	TRBV7-2	TRBJ2-1
TGTGCCGGCCCGGGGTTGACAGATACGCAGTATTTT	CAGPGLTDTQYF	NA	NA	TRBV6-4	TRBJ2-3
TGTGCCTGGAGTGGAGTTGGGAGAAGAGAGACCCAGTACTTC	CAWSGVGRRETQYF	NA	NA	TRBV30	TRBJ2-5
TGCAGCGTCACACAGGGGGCGGTTGGTTACGAGCAGTACTTC	CSVTQGAVGYEQYF	NA	TRBD1	TRBV29-1	TRBJ2-7
TGCAGCGTTGAGGGTGTAGCGGAGTCCTACAATGAGCAGTTCTTC	CSVEGVAESYNEQFF	NA	NA	TRBV29-1	TRBJ2-1
TGCAGCGGGACAGGGGGAACCACTAGCACAGATACGCAGTATTTT	CSGTGGTTSTDTQYF	NA	TRBD1	TRBV29-1	TRBJ2-3
TGTGCCAGCAGCGCCCCCGGGACAGGCTATGGCTACACCTTC	CASSAPGTGYGYTF	NA	TRBD1	TRBV9	TRBJ1-2
TGTGCCAGCAGCCCTCGGTGGCAGGGCACAGATACGCAGTATTTT	CASSPRWQGTDTQYF	NA	NA	TRBV12-3/TRBV12-4	TRBJ2-3
TGTGCCACCTCTGGACTCGGAACTAATGAAAAACTGTTTTTT	CATSGLGTNEKLFF	NA	NA	TRBV10-3	TRBJ1-4
TGTGCCAGCAGTCTAAATATAGCGGGAGTTCTCGGCATTCAGTACTTC	CASSLNIAGVLGIQYF	NA	TRBD2	TRBV28	TRBJ2-4
TGTGCCAGCAGTGCGGGACACGAAGCTTTCTTT	CASSAGHEAFF	NA	NA	TRBV12-3/TRBV12-4	TRBJ1-1
TGTGCCACCAGTGATCGGCCGGCAGATACGCAGTATTTT	CATSDRPADTQYF	NA	NA	TRBV24-1	TRBJ2-3
TGTGCCGGGGGACTAGTGGGCACAGATACGCAGTATTTT	CAGGLVGTDTQYF	NA	TRBD2	TRBV5-4	TRBJ2-3
TGTGCCAGCAGTTTATATACGGGTTCGGGCTACGAGCAGTACTTC	CASSLYTGSGYEQYF	NA	NA	TRBV12-3/TRBV12-4	TRBJ2-7
TGTGCCAGCAGTTTTATCGGGGGAGAAGAGACCCAGTACTTC	CASSFIGGEETQYF	NA	NA	TRBV28	TRBJ2-5
TGTTCTGCGAGCGGGGGTCTTAATGAGCAGTTCTTC	CSASGGLNEQFF	NA	TRBD2	TRBV28	TRBJ2-1
TGTGCCAGCAGTCTAACCGGGACGGCCGCCTACGAGCAGTACTTC	CASSLTGTAAYEQYF	NA	NA	TRBV6-2/TRBV6-3	TRBJ2-7
TGTGCCAGCAGTCCCGGACAGGGGGCTATGGGGACCCAGTACTTC	CASSPGQGAMGTQYF	NA	TRBD1	TRBV28	TRBJ2-5
TGTGCCAGCACCCAGGGACTCTTGGGCGCTGAAGCTTTCTTT	CASTQGLLGAEAFF	NA	NA	TRBV6-2/TRBV6-3	TRBJ1-1
TGTGCCAGCAGCCACGCAAGGGAGACCCAGTACTTC	CASSHARETQYF	NA	NA	TRBV3-1	TRBJ2-5
TGTGCCAGCAGTTCCCTGACCGGGACAGGGTGCTACGAGCAGTACTTC	CASSSLTGTGCYEQYF	NA	TRBD1	TRBV12-3/TRBV12-4	TRBJ2-7
TGTGCCAGCAGGACCGGGGGGGTCTACGAGCAGTACTTC	CASRTGGVYEQYF	once	TRBD2	TRBV28	TRBJ2-7
TGCAGTGCGGCGACTAGCGGGGGGGCCAGGCAGACCCAGTACTTC	CSAATSGGARQTQYF	NA	TRBD2	TRBV20-1	TRBJ2-5
TGTGCCCTTAGGAGCGGGGGCCTGAACACCGGGGAGCTGTTTTTT	CALRSGGLNTGELFF	NA	TRBD2	TRBV7-2	TRBJ2-2
TGTGCCAGCAGTGAAACATGGACCCAGTACTTC	CASSETWTQYF	NA	NA	TRBV6-2/TRBV6-3	TRBJ2-5
TGTGCCAGCAATGGAGTTTTGGCGACAGATACGCAGTATTTT	CASNGVLATDTQYF	NA	NA	TRBV2	TRBJ2-3
TGCAGCGTTGACAAAAGCGTGACGGGACAGCCAGATACGCAGTATTTT	CSVDKSVTGQPDTQYF	NA	TRBD1	TRBV29-1	TRBJ2-3
TGTGCCAGTAGTATAGCCACCTCCGGGACACCAGCCAAAAACATTCAGTACTTC	CASSIATSGTPAKNIQYF	NA	NA	TRBV19	TRBJ2-4
TGTGCCAGCAGCCATCTGAATTCCGGAGAGACCCAGTACTTC	CASSHLNSGETQYF	once	NA	TRBV5-6	TRBJ2-5
TGTGCCAGCAGCTTATTCCCCAGGGGCGACCGCGAGCAGTACTTC	CASSLFPRGDREQYF	NA	NA	TRBV7-8	TRBJ2-7
TGTGCCAGCAGCCAGGGACAGGGTCGCTCTGGGGCCAACGTCCTGACTTTC	CASSQGQGRSGANVLTF	NA	TRBD1	TRBV4-2	TRBJ2-6
TGTGCCAGCAGCAACAGGGGGCTGGACTATGGCTACACCTTC	CASSNRGLDYGYTF	NA	TRBD1	TRBV7-2	TRBJ1-2
TGTGCCAGTAGTGAATTCGGACTAGCGGGCCCTACCTCCTACAATGAGCAGTTCTTC	CASSEFGLAGPTSYNEQFF	NA	TRBD2	TRBV19	TRBJ2-1
TGTGCCTGGAGGGTCGGGACAGGGACGGAAAAACTGTTTTTT	CAWRVGTGTEKLFF	NA	TRBD1	TRBV30	TRBJ1-4
TGCAGTGCTAGCAACCAAGAGACCCAGTACTTC	CSASNQETQYF	NA	NA	TRBV20-1	TRBJ2-5
TGTGCCAGCGGCCAAAAGGCGGGGGACTCCTACAATGAGCAGTTCTTC	CASGQKAGDSYNEQFF	NA	TRBD2	TRBV7-9	TRBJ2-1
TGTGCCAGCAGCCGTAAAGGACAGGGTCCGGATTCACCCCTCCACTTT	CASSRKGQGPDSPLHF	NA	TRBD1	TRBV7-2	TRBJ1-6
TGCAGTCCCCCCGGGGGGGCAGGGGAGACCCAGTACTTC	CSPPGGAGETQYF	NA	TRBD2	TRBV20-1	TRBJ2-5
TGTGCCAGCAGTCTCCCGGGACGCCCTTTTTTT	CASSLPGRPFF	NA	NA	TRBV9	TRBJ1-4
TGTGCCAGCAGCTTAGGAGCTAGCTACAATGAGCAGTTCTTC	CASSLGASYNEQFF	few	NA	TRBV11-2	TRBJ2-1
TGTGCCAGCAGCTTAGGTGGGACAGGGAACACCGGGGAGCTGTTTTTT	CASSLGGTGNTGELFF	NA	TRBD1	TRBV7-6	TRBJ2-2
TGTGCCAGCAATGCGGGAAGGGGATCCGAGCAGTACTTC	CASNAGRGSEQYF	NA	NA	TRBV6-2/TRBV6-3	TRBJ2-7
TGTGCCAGCAGCCACCCGGGGAGGCTCCAGTACTTC	CASSHPGRLQYF	NA	NA	TRBV7-2	TRBJ2-7
TGTGCCAGCAGTGACTGGGCGGGTAACTATGGCTACACCTTC	CASSDWAGNYGYTF	NA	NA	TRBV6-1	TRBJ1-2
TGTGCCAGCAGTGCGAAGACTAGCAAGGACATTCAGTACTTC	CASSAKTSKDIQYF	NA	TRBD2	TRBV6-1	TRBJ2-4
TGTGCCAGCAGCTTAGTATCCCGCCCCGAGGCTTTCTTT	CASSLVSRPEAFF	NA	NA	TRBV7-9	TRBJ1-1
TGCAGCGTGAAGGGATTCAACTCCCCAGATACGCAGTATTTT	CSVKGFNSPDTQYF	NA	NA	TRBV29-1	TRBJ2-3
TGTGCCAGCAGTGAATACGGTCAGAACTATGGCTACACCTTC	CASSEYGQNYGYTF	NA	NA	TRBV25-1	TRBJ1-2
TGTGCCAGCATTTTCGGGACTAGCGGAAACATTCAGTACTTC	CASIFGTSGNIQYF	NA	TRBD2	TRBV2	TRBJ2-4
TGTGCCAGCAGTTCAATTGGGACAGCTATTTATGGCTACACCTTC	CASSSIGTAIYGYTF	NA	TRBD1	TRBV27	TRBJ1-2
TGTGCCAGCAGCGTTGGCCCCAAAGAGACTCAAGAGACCCAGTACTTC	CASSVGPKETQETQYF	NA	NA	TRBV9	TRBJ2-5
TGTGCCAGCAGTCCCAGGAGCCCTCCCTCCTCCTACGAGCAGTACTTC	CASSPRSPPSSYEQYF	NA	NA	TRBV27	TRBJ2-7
TGTGCCAGCAGCCCGAGGTGGGGAGCCCCCACAGATACGCAGTATTTT	CASSPRWGAPTDTQYF	NA	NA	TRBV9	TRBJ2-3
TGCAGTGCTAGAGCGACCAGCGGGAGGTTTGGGGGCTACGAGCAGTACTTC	CSARATSGRFGGYEQYF	NA	TRBD2	TRBV20-1	TRBJ2-7
TGTGCCAGCAGTTACTCGCCACTGGTCGGCACCGGGGAGCTGTTTTTT	CASSYSPLVGTGELFF	NA	NA	TRBV6-5	TRBJ2-2